Listed here is a single TCR beta chain. Recovered status in Cohort 3 required two negative PCRs, clearance, or symptom resolution. The germline V and J ends were trimmed by 2 bases and 4 bases, with 5 bases remaining between them. The germline V gene encodes CDR1 SQVTM and CDR2 ANQGSEA. This CDR3 has 11 amino acids. This specimen belongs to a study of blood T cell repertoires in COVID-19. Study as a whole: Sites in the United States, Italy and Spain provided acute and convalescent COVID-19 samples. From T cells, B-cell-depleted T cells, or PBMCs came the material, which was cDNA or gDNA.

In the original workflow: It was from reference gene primer amplification that nucleated cell counts were estimated. TCRdb's table, derived via immunoSEQ multiplex PCR, lists solely in-frame clones and lacks some. V, J and clone size reflect that table, while D and trimming were determined from the DNA. The sample contains roughly 220,000 clones, less than 90% of which appear only once. The sequence was obtained from a woman aged 30 to 39 who had recovered from COVID-19. The material sequenced was PBMCs or T cells enriched from blood (not recorded which). This chain links TRBV29-1 with TRBJ1-2; D remains ambiguous. The CDR3 protein is CSVENSYGYTF. For the CDR3, the DNA is TGCAGCGTTGAAAACAGCTATGGCTACACCTTC.